These 30 T cell receptor beta chains share one sample of origin, sequenced in a study of T-cell reconstitution after alpha-beta-depleted transplantation in children (dated by TCRdb to the mid-2010s). The label giving this sample's treatment or condition can be read as: allogeneic hematopoietic cell transplantation with graft depleted of TCRalphabeta T cells and CD19 B cells. Receptor amplification or capture employed PCR. TCRdb records Illumina HiSeq 2500 as the sequencer. Molecular barcoding was employed in the preparation of TCR libraries, with unique molecular identifiers being used to normalize TCRbeta repertoire quantification. TCRdb reran the public reads through fastp at Q25 and MiXCR, keeping productive beta chains. A single entry per CDR3 protein holds the most common genes and DNA from its merged rows. This sample has hundreds of thousands of distinct CDR3 sequences in its table, and about an eighth of those were observed once. Of the sample, approximately 2.1% falls within the top ten clones.

This specimen consisted of PBMCs, mostly from graft donor cells, obtained 360 days after TCRalphabeta/CD19-depleted stem cell transplant. The origin of the receptors is a male patient under 18 who had a stem cell transplant for acute myeloid leukemia, so the T cells may come from the graft donor.

This clonotype was picked up a small number of times. This chain joins TRBV25-1 and TRBJ2-7; perhaps TRBD1 as D (6 bases). This CDR3 has 14 amino acids. Germline V gives CDR1 MGHDK, CDR2 SYGVNS. V was cut by 0 bases and J by 3 bases, with 9 bases left in between. The CDR3: CASSEYYRDYEQYF. In nucleotides, the CDR3 is TGTGCCAGCAGTGAATATTACAGGGACTACGAGCAGTACTTC.

V is TRBV20-1 and J is TRBJ2-1, with 10 bases aligning to TRBD2. Germline-derived CDR1 and CDR2 are DFQATT and SNEGSKA (reference sequence). This CDR3 is 15 amino acids long. V was clipped by 6 bases and J by 6 bases; unmatched bases: 11. The DNA of the CDR3 is TGCAGTGCACTACCAAGCGGGAGGGCCACCAATGAGCAGTTCTTC. It is translated as CSALPSGRATNEQFF.

The J gene is TRBJ2-1, the V gene TRBV2; no clear D. Germline V gives CDR1 SNHLY, CDR2 FYNNEI. Trimming removed 1 base at V and 0 bases at J, with 7 bases between. The CDR3 has 15 amino acids. This CDR3 reads CASSEGMSSYNEQFF. CDR3 in DNA: TGTGCCAGCAGTGAAGGGATGAGCTCCTACAATGAGCAGTTCTTC.

This sequence joins TRBV5-6 and TRBJ2-1; D possibly corresponds to TRBD2 (6 bases). Germline-derived CDR1 and CDR2 are SGHDT and YYEEEE. The V end was cut by 0 bases, the J end by 14 bases, with 12 bases between. This CDR3 contains 12 residues. CDR3 amino acids: CASSLEAGWEFF. The CDR3 nucleotides read TGTGCCAGCAGCTTGGAGGCGGGATGGGAGTTCTTC. Together with reference TRBV5-6 and TRBJ2-1, the CDR3 gives the full variable domain: DAGVTQSPTHLIKTRGQQVTLRCSPKSGHDTVSWYQQALGQGPQFIFQYYEEEERQRGNFPDRFSGHQFPNYSSELNVNALLLGDSALYLCASSLEAGWEFFGPGTRLTVL.

The gene calls are TRBV7-9 and TRBJ1-4; TRBD1 aligns across 8 bases. V was clipped by 1 base and J by 8 bases; unmatched bases: 6. The CDR3 has 15 residues. Germline lookup yields CDR1 SEHNR and CDR2 FQNEAQ (reference sequence). CDR3 sequence: CASSLVDRVREKLFF. DNA of the CDR3: TGTGCCAGCAGCTTAGTGGACAGGGTCAGGGAAAAACTGTTTTTT.

V and J are TRBV3-1 and TRBJ2-7; TRBD2 matches at 11 bases. There are 18 residues in the CDR3. Per germline, CDR1 LGHDT and CDR2 YNNKEL (reference sequence). The junction had 7 bases not matched to a gene; V was cut back by 0 bases and J by 0 bases. The CDR3 spells CASSQENWGLADSYEQYF. The CDR3 DNA is TGTGCCAGCAGCCAAGAGAATTGGGGACTAGCGGACTCCTACGAGCAGTACTTC.

The sample holds many counts of this clonotype. The chain has TRBV9 and TRBJ2-5; TRBD2 matches at 12 bases. The germline CDR1 and CDR2 sequences are SGDLS and YYNGEE. V lost 4 bases, J lost 3 bases, and 4 bases stayed unmatched. The CDR3 spans 15 residues. CDR3 sequence reads: CASSPRLAGEETQYF. DNA for the CDR3: TGTGCCAGCAGCCCCCGACTAGCGGGAGAAGAGACCCAGTACTTC.

In this sample, this clonotype turned up a few times. The chain combines TRBV9 with TRBJ1-2; 7 positions match TRBD1. Trimming removed 3 bases from V and 4 bases from J; junction bases left unmatched: 6. The CDR3 extends over 14 amino acids. Germline CDR1 reads SGDLS; CDR2 reads YYNGEE. CDR3 sequence (DNA): TGTGCCAGCAGCGCCCCCGGGACAGTCTATGGCTACACCTTC. Its protein product is CASSAPGTVYGYTF.

The chain carries TRBV28 and TRBJ2-7, with D unresolved. Trimming pared 11 bases from V and 0 bases from J, leaving 8 bases between. Germline loops: CDR1 MDHEN, CDR2 SYDVKM. CDR3 length: 11 amino acids. The CDR3 region has the DNA TGTGCCCCCCCCTTCTCCTACGAGCAGTACTTC. Amino acids: CAPPFSYEQYF.

CDR3 in DNA: TGTGCCAGCAGCTTCTCGGGAGGGGACACAGATACGCAGTATTTT. Protein product: CASSFSGGDTDTQYF. The chain combines TRBV7-3 with TRBJ2-3, with TRBD2 matching over 8 bases. The CDR3 sequence is 15 residues long. From germline, CDR1 is SGHTA and CDR2 FQGTGA. V shed 3 bases, J shed 2 bases, and the junction held 4 bases outside the gene matches.

This clonotype was detected many times. The rearrangement uses TRBV20-1 and TRBJ1-6; no reliable D call. The CDR3 loop spans 18 amino acids. V dropped 2 bases and J dropped 6 bases, with 23 bases sitting between them. The germline CDR1 and CDR2 sequences are DFQATT and SNEGSKA (reference sequence). CDR3 sequence (DNA): TGCAGTGCTAGACCTTTAAGAGGGTTCCGGGTCACTAATTCACCCCTCCACTTT. It translates to CSARPLRGFRVTNSPLHF.

The V gene is TRBV6-5, the J gene TRBJ2-7; the D gene is possibly TRBD2 (5 bases). The CDR3 is 13 residues long. With 0 bases removed from V and 6 bases from J, the gap between germline ends came to 9 bases. The germline V gene has CDR1 MNHEY and CDR2 SVGAGI. The CDR3 DNA reads as TGTGCCAGCAGTTACTCTGGTGGACTCGAGCAGTACTTC. Its protein product is CASSYSGGLEQYF.

This clonotype has more than one count but fewer than ten. The V and J genes are TRBV29-1 and TRBJ1-1, with a possible D match to TRBD1 (5 bases). Germline assignment: CDR1 SQVTM and CDR2 ANQGSEA. CDR3 length: 12 residues. The V end lost 7 bases, the J end lost 1 base, and 10 bases lay between the germline ends. The CDR3 DNA sequence: TGCAGCGGTCGGGACCGGAACACTGAAGCTTTCTTT. Amino acids: CSGRDRNTEAFF.

This clonotype was detected a few times. This chain uses TRBV7-8 with TRBJ2-5, with unresolved D. The CDR3 runs 14 residues. Trimming took off 5 bases at V and 2 bases at J, with 12 bases between the two ends. Germline lookup yields CDR1 SGHVS and CDR2 FQNEAQ. The CDR3 here is CASSDKSGQETQYF. CDR3 nucleotide sequence: TGTGCCAGCAGCGATAAGTCCGGGCAAGAGACCCAGTACTTC.

This clonotype has just a few counts. The chain employs TRBV5-6 and TRBJ2-7; a possible D gene is TRBD2 (5 bases). In germline, CDR1 is SGHDT, CDR2 YYEEEE. The CDR3 totals 13 residues. V was clipped by 2 bases and J by 6 bases, with 12 bases between them. The CDR3 nucleotides are TGTGCCAGCAGCTTCGCGGTCCGGGGCGAGCAGTACTTC. Translation gives CASSFAVRGEQYF.

At least ten counts were recorded for this clonotype. This sequence joins TRBV2 and TRBJ2-1; 13 bases map to TRBD2. Germline trimming cut 5 bases from V and 7 bases from J; bases unmatched to any gene: 5. The length of the CDR3 is 15 residues. Germline assignment: CDR1 SNHLY and CDR2 FYNNEI. The CDR3 sequence is CASSRTSGSLNEQFF. The CDR3 DNA sequence: TGTGCCAGCAGTCGGACTAGCGGGAGTTTGAATGAGCAGTTCTTC.

This clonotype was seen more than once but under ten times. The chain carries TRBV5-1 and TRBJ2-3, with D hard to call. V lost 3 bases to trimming and J lost 3 bases, with 14 bases between them. The CDR3 loop spans 15 amino acids. Germline assignment: CDR1 SGHRS and CDR2 YFSETQ. The CDR3 bases are TGCGCCAGCAGCTCCCCTGGGGTTTGGACAGATACGCAGTATTTT. Translated: CASSSPGVWTDTQYF.

This clonotype was counted a few times. The rearrangement uses TRBV11-2 and TRBJ2-6, with 10 bases matching TRBD1. Germline CDR1 and CDR2: SGHAT and FQNNGV. There are 21 residues in the CDR3. The J segment lost 0 bases and the V segment lost 5 bases, leaving 16 bases of the junction unmatched. The CDR3 nucleotides read TGTGCCAGCAGCACCTTGATTCTAAGGACAGGGGGACCCTCTGGGGCCAACGTCCTGACTTTC. The encoded protein is CASSTLILRTGGPSGANVLTF.

This chain uses TRBV28 with TRBJ2-2, with 10 positions matching TRBD1. The CDR3 consists of 15 residues. V was clipped by 6 bases and J by 5 bases; unmatched bases: 6. Looked up from germline, CDR1 is MDHEN and CDR2 is SYDVKM. CDR3 protein: CASSDGTGVTGELFF. The CDR3 coding sequence is TGTGCCAGCAGCGATGGGACAGGGGTGACCGGGGAGCTGTTTTTT.

This clonotype has only a few counts. The rearrangement links TRBV20-1 to TRBJ2-1; 7 bases agree with TRBD2. Germline values: CDR1 DFQATT, CDR2 SNEGSKA (reference sequence). The CDR3 runs 15 residues. Germline trimming cut 5 bases from V and 3 bases from J; bases unmatched to any gene: 10. In DNA, the CDR3 is TGCAGTGCTCCTAAGGGAGGGCCCATCTACAATGAGCAGTTCTTC. Protein sequence: CSAPKGGPIYNEQFF.

The chain combines TRBV6-1 with TRBJ2-7; TRBD2 matches at 12 bases. The J segment lost 0 bases and the V segment lost 6 bases, leaving 6 bases of the junction unmatched. The CDR3 length is 16 residues. From germline, CDR1 is MNHNS and CDR2 SASEGT. The CDR3 is CASSRLAGDPSYEQYF. The CDR3 nucleotides are TGTGCCAGCAGCCGACTAGCGGGAGACCCCTCCTACGAGCAGTACTTC.

J is TRBJ2-5 and V is TRBV20-1, with D hard to call. Germline CDR1 and CDR2: DFQATT and SNEGSKA (reference sequence). The CDR3 has 12 amino acids. Trimming pared 5 bases from V and 2 bases from J, leaving 9 bases between. The CDR3 region is CSAPIVQETQYF. CDR3 coding DNA: TGCAGTGCTCCTATCGTTCAAGAGACCCAGTACTTC.

This clonotype was seen a handful of times. A read error may account for a junction end that differs from germline. The chain carries TRBV9 and TRBJ1-3, with 8 bases matching TRBD1. The CDR3 is 13 residues long. Germline assignment: CDR1 SGDLS and CDR2 YYNGEE. CDR3 residues: CASSAGQGSTIYF. For the CDR3, the DNA is TGTGCCAGCAGCGCTGGACAGGGAAGCACCATATATTTT.

Turning to this clonotype: One end of the junction is discordant with germline, which a read error may explain. V is TRBV7-6 and J is TRBJ2-2, with TRBD1 matching over 12 bases. Germline V lookup: CDR1 SGHVS, CDR2 FNYEAQ. The CDR3 totals 21 residues. CDR3: CASTGLSLGQGAKNNAGELFF. The CDR3 DNA sequence: TGTGCTAGCACCGGCTTAAGTCTGGGACAGGGGGCGAAAAATAACGCCGGGGAGCTGTTTTTT.

This clonotype was found many times. The rearrangement joins TRBV4-3 to TRBJ2-1; the D gene could be TRBD1 or TRBD2 (5 bases each). V was clipped by 0 bases and J by 11 bases, with 14 bases between them. CDR3 length: 14 amino acids. Germline V gives CDR1 LGHNA, CDR2 YSLEER. The CDR3 here is CASSQDLGASKQFF. DNA of the CDR3: TGCGCCAGCAGCCAAGATCTTGGGGCTAGCAAGCAGTTCTTC.

The rearrangement links TRBV5-6 to TRBJ2-5; D unresolved. The CDR3 contains 12 residues. V lost 6 bases to trimming and J lost 5 bases, with 11 bases between them. Per germline, CDR1 SGHDT and CDR2 YYEEEE. The CDR3 coding sequence is TGTGCCAGCACCTGGAGAAGGGAGACCCAGTACTTC. Translation: CASTWRRETQYF.

This clonotype was recorded many times. The CDR3 sequence: CASSAQGFTEAFF. In nucleotides, the CDR3 is TGTGCCAGCAGTGCACAGGGTTTCACTGAAGCTTTCTTT. The chain uses TRBV28 and TRBJ1-1, with D possibly TRBD1 on 6 matching bases. CDR3 length: 13 residues. Germline CDR1 reads MDHEN; CDR2 reads SYDVKM. Trimming stripped 5 bases from V and 4 bases from J, with 11 bases between.

The chain has TRBV5-4 and TRBJ2-7; D unclear. CDR1 is SGHNT, CDR2 YYREEE, per germline (reference sequence). Trimming took 0 bases from V and 3 from J, leaving 13 bases between them. The CDR3 has 15 residues. CDR3 nucleotides: TGTGCCAGCAGCTTGGGGGCCTTAAGACACTACGAGCAGTACTTC. This encodes CASSLGALRHYEQYF.

V and J are TRBV29-1 and TRBJ2-1; 9 positions agree with TRBD1. Germline V gene data show CDR1 as SQVTM and CDR2 as ANQGSEA. Trimming at V came to 7 bases and at J to 5 bases, leaving 9 bases not matched to a gene. The CDR3 length is 14 residues. The CDR3 DNA sequence: TGCAGCGCGACAGGGGGGGATTCTAACAATGAGCAGTTCTTC. This encodes CSATGGDSNNEQFF.

This clonotype came up many times. J is TRBJ2-3 and V is TRBV4-3, with TRBD2 matching over 13 bases. V trimming: 3 bases; J trimming: 3 bases; junction bases outside the gene matches: 0. The CDR3 is 15 residues long. Germline-derived CDR1 and CDR2 are LGHNA and YSLEER. CDR3 coding DNA: TGCGCCAGCAGCCAGGGACTAGCGGGGACAGATACGCAGTATTTT. Translated: CASSQGLAGTDTQYF.